Included here is one T cell receptor (beta chain) sequence, with context. Its target is not known. This record comes from a study of cytomegalovirus exposure and HLA in healthy donors. Use of 60 Vbeta and 13 Jbeta primers characterized the PCR. Using immunoSEQ multiplex PCR, the repertoire was profiled, and TCRdb retains in-frame clones only, with some absent. This repertoire shows 85,000 to 120,000 clones, around 63% found once; its top ten account for 4.5% to 5%. This donor had no CMV serostatus on record. V lost 3 bases to trimming and J lost 8 bases; unmatched junction nucleotides: 8. Germline V lookup: CDR1 GTSNPN, CDR2 SVGIG (reference sequence). The CDR3 spans 14 residues. Study-wide results and limits: It was reported in a later analysis that an Asian-associated ancestry cluster showed fewer N-insertions than the 666-donor mean. Data from an earlier analysis indicated that most TCR beta V segments were productive either about 87% or about 30% of the time. Some V segments (TRBV6-2 and TRBV6-3 among them) were excluded as indistinguishable.

This rearrangement joins TRBV30 to TRBJ2-3, with 10 bases identical to TRBD2. The sample consisted of PBMCs. The receptor was isolated from a human donor in good health. The DNA of the CDR3 is TGTGCCTGGAGCGACAAGCGGGAGGGCCGTACGCAGTATTTT. It encodes CAWSDKREGRTQYF.